These T cell receptor beta chains were read from a single sample in a study of blood T cell repertoires in COVID-19. Generated by immunoSEQ multiplex PCR, the TCRdb table keeps only in-frame clones and is missing some. The data hold under 300,000 clones, with 70% to 90% observed a single time. Sequences were obtained from PBMCs or T cells enriched from blood (not recorded which). Receptors originate from a woman aged 45-59 years who had recovered from COVID-19. Each CDR3 is given with its conserved first and last residue. The D gene is left open where the match is weak.

V gene	CDR3 length	D gene	J gene	CDR3 DNA	CDR3 protein
TRBV3-1/TRBV3-2	16	TRBD2	TRBJ2-1	TGTGCCAGCAGCTCAAGACTAGCGGGAGGCCTCAATGAGCAGTTCTTC	CASSSRLAGGLNEQFF
TRBV3-1/TRBV3-2	15	NA	TRBJ2-3	TGTGCCAGCAGCCAAGCGTCAGGGTCTGCAGATACGCAGTATTTT	CASSQASGSADTQYF
TRBV2	14	NA	TRBJ2-7	TGTGCCAGCAGTGAATACAGGGTCCTTTACGAGCAGTACTTC	CASSEYRVLYEQYF
TRBV15	13	NA	TRBJ2-7	TGTGCCACCAGCAGAGATCCGGGGTACGAGCAGTACTTC	CATSRDPGYEQYF
TRBV27	13	NA	TRBJ2-2	TGTGCCAGCAGTTTCGGCGGTACCGGGGAGCTGTTTTTT	CASSFGGTGELFF
TRBV30	15	NA	TRBJ1-2	TGTGCCTGGAGTGTAACGGGGGAGGTACTCTATGGCTACACCTTC	CAWSVTGEVLYGYTF
TRBV5-1	17	TRBD2	TRBJ2-3	TGCGCCAGCAGCCCGGGACTAGCGGGAGGGCCCACAGATACGCAGTATTTT	CASSPGLAGGPTDTQYF
TRBV27	17	TRBD1	TRBJ1-5	TGTGCCAGCAGTTTGAGACAGGGAGGTAATAGCAATCAGCCCCAGCATTTT	CASSLRQGGNSNQPQHF
TRBV28	14	TRBD1	TRBJ2-7	TGTGCCAGCAGTACCACAGGGGGCTCCTACGAGCAGTACTTC	CASSTTGGSYEQYF
TRBV28	14	TRBD1	TRBJ1-2	TGTGCCAGCAGCCCCCGCCAGGGGGGCTTTGGCTACACCTTC	CASSPRQGGFGYTF
TRBV2	15	TRBD2	TRBJ2-2	TGTGCCAGCAGTGTCCTAGCGGGAGACACCGGGGAGCTGTTTTTT	CASSVLAGDTGELFF